These 16 T cell receptor beta chains were sequenced from one sample in a study of cytomegalovirus exposure and HLA in healthy donors. PCR amplification relied on 60 Vbeta primers (plus 13 Jbeta primers). Some clones are missing from TCRdb's copy, which holds only in-frame ones; the method was immunoSEQ multiplex PCR. The repertoire consists of 70,000 to 90,000 clones, with more than 75% occurring once and the leading ten covering 9.5% to 13%. Input material: PBMCs. The source of these receptors is a male donor in good health and CMV-seropositive.

V usage is TRBV4-1 and J usage is TRBJ1-2; TRBD1 might be the D (5 bases). With 0 bases removed from V and 4 bases from J, the gap between germline ends came to 12 bases. The CDR3 is 15 amino acids. Looked up from germline, CDR1 is MGHRA and CDR2 is YSYEKL. The CDR3, as DNA: TGCGCCAGCAGCCAAGATCGGGGGGGAAGCTATGGCTACACCTTC. This encodes CASSQDRGGSYGYTF.

This clone has more than one count but fewer than ten. The V gene is TRBV6-5, the J gene TRBJ2-1, with a possible D match to TRBD2 (6 bases). The ends were cut back, 4 bases at V and 2 bases at J, with 12 bases in the middle. The germline CDR1 and CDR2 sequences are MNHEY and SVGAGI. This CDR3 region has 15 residues. For the CDR3, the DNA is TGTGCCAGCAGTTTCGGCGGGGAGACCTACAATGAGCAGTTCTTC. Its protein product is CASSFGGETYNEQFF.

The genes are TRBV30 and TRBJ1-2; D perhaps matches TRBD1 (5 bases). The V gene lost 0 bases and the J gene lost 3 bases, with 11 bases spanning the gap. Germline assignment: CDR1 GTSNPN and CDR2 SVGIG (reference sequence). This CDR3 comprises 14 residues. The CDR3 protein is CAWSVGGLDYGYTF. CDR3 DNA: TGTGCCTGGAGTGTTGGGGGACTGGACTATGGCTACACCTTC.

This chain links TRBV4-1 with TRBJ2-7; 9 nucleotides match TRBD1. The CDR3 loop spans 15 amino acids. Germline trimming cut 2 bases from V and 6 bases from J; bases unmatched to any gene: 8. The germline V gene encodes CDR1 MGHRA and CDR2 YSYEKL. The CDR3 DNA is TGCGCCAGCAGCCAACCGGGACAGGGCGCCCTCGAGCAGTACTTC. It codes for CASSQPGQGALEQYF.

The chain links TRBV5-6 to TRBJ1-5, with D maybe TRBD1 (5 bases). This CDR3 region has 15 residues. The germline V gene has CDR1 SGHDT and CDR2 YYEEEE. Deletions cut 4 bases from V and 6 bases from J, with 17 bases between. CDR3 DNA: TGTGCCAGCAGCCGCAAGCCCGGGGGTGGTCAGCCCCAGCATTTT. It yields the protein CASSRKPGGGQPQHF.

The chain recombines TRBV6-5 with TRBJ1-3; 8 nucleotides match TRBD1. From germline, CDR1 is MNHEY and CDR2 SVGAGI. The V gene end was trimmed by 11 bases and the J gene end by 3 bases; junction bases not matched to a gene: 6. The CDR3 runs to 13 residues. The DNA of the CDR3 is TGTGCCGTTCGGACAGGGAGTGGAAACACCATATATTTT. Its protein product is CAVRTGSGNTIYF.

The chain employs TRBV7-2 and TRBJ2-5; TRBD2 aligns across 16 bases. V lost 4 bases, J lost 4 bases, and 3 bases stayed unmatched. The CDR3 is 16 amino acids. Germline lookup yields CDR1 SGHTA and CDR2 FQGNSA. The CDR3 spells CASSSGLAGGRETQYF. CDR3 coding DNA: TGTGCCAGCAGCTCGGGACTAGCGGGGGGGCGAGAGACCCAGTACTTC.

Regarding this clone: Other DNA sequences within the sample encode an identical CDR3. The chain uses TRBV14 and TRBJ2-1; D may be TRBD1 (5 bases). Germline V gene sequence: CDR1 SGHDN, CDR2 FVKESK. The V end lost 0 bases, the J end lost 4 bases, and 13 bases lay between the germline ends. The CDR3 sequence is 16 residues long. This CDR3 is CASSQDETDSYNEQFF. In DNA, the CDR3 is TGTGCCAGCAGCCAAGATGAAACCGACAGTTACAATGAGCAGTTCTTC.

Concerning this clone: Mismatch with germline at one junction end may stem from a read error. This chain uses TRBV5-1 with TRBJ1-5; D not certain. CDR3 size: 15 residues. Germline CDR1 SGHRS, CDR2 YFSETQ. The DNA for the CDR3 is TGTGCCAGCAGCTTTTTTGAGACACCCGGAAAGCCCCAGCATTTT. This translates into CASSFFETPGKPQHF.

This clone was seen a few times. The V and J genes are TRBV11-2 and TRBJ2-6; D is ambiguous. This CDR3 is built from 13 residues. V was cut by 7 bases and J by 5 bases, with 9 bases left in between. Germline V gives CDR1 SGHAT, CDR2 FQNNGV. The CDR3 sequence: CASKRDRANVLTF. CDR3 coding DNA: TGTGCCAGCAAGCGAGATAGGGCCAACGTCCTGACTTTC.

The chain employs TRBV7-2 and TRBJ1-4, with unresolved D. The CDR3 sequence is 12 residues long. CDR1 is SGHTA, CDR2 FQGNSA, per germline. Between the trimmed V and J ends, which lost 5 bases and 8 bases, there was a span of 9 bases. CDR3 nucleotide sequence: TGTGCCAGCAGCGTGAACACGGAAAAACTGTTTTTT. Translating gives CASSVNTEKLFF. The full variable domain, completed using reference TRBV7-2 and TRBJ1-4, is GAGVSQSPSNKVTEKGKDVELRCDPISGHTALYWYRQSLGQGLEFLIYFQGNSAPDKSGLPSDRFSAERTGGSVSTLTIQRTQQEDSAVYLCASSVNTEKLFFGSGTQLSVL.

This clone showed up just a few times. The chain carries TRBV30 and TRBJ2-7; perhaps TRBD2 as D (7 bases). The CDR3 has 14 residues. Per the germline V gene, CDR1 is GTSNPN and CDR2 is SVGIG (reference sequence). V lost 7 bases and J 13 bases, leaving 29 bases between the germline ends. The CDR3 bases are TGTGCCTTTCGCCTCGGTGGGGGGGGGCCCGTTCTTTACTTC. Amino acids: CAFRLGGGGPVLYF.

The rearrangement joins TRBV7-9 to TRBJ2-2; D is ambiguous. With 10 bases removed from V and 6 bases from J, the gap between germline ends came to 18 bases. CDR1 is SEHNR, CDR2 FQNEAQ, per germline (reference sequence). The CDR3 spans 14 residues. As DNA, the CDR3 is TGTGCCACTCCATCGGCCCTAGTCCCCGGGGAGCTGTTTTTT. It codes for CATPSALVPGELFF.

The V gene is TRBV7-2, the J gene TRBJ1-2; TRBD1 agrees at 9 bases. With 6 bases clipped from V and 8 bases from J, the junction kept 16 bases outside the gene matches. CDR1 and CDR2 from the germline V gene are SGHTA and FQGNSA. This CDR3 region has 16 residues. CDR3 DNA sequence: TGTGCCAGCAGGCGGACCGGGACAGGGTTGGTTTTCGGCTACACCTTC. This encodes CASRRTGTGLVFGYTF.

This clone has only a few counts. The V call is TRBV5-1, the J call TRBJ2-5, with a tentative D call TRBD1 (5 bases). The germline CDR1 and CDR2 sequences are SGHRS and YFSETQ. V lost 4 bases and J lost 5, with 9 bases in between. This CDR3 is 12 amino acids long. The CDR3 here is CASSDPGETQYF. As DNA, the CDR3 is TGCGCCAGCAGCGACCCAGGGGAGACCCAGTACTTC.

J is TRBJ2-1 and V is TRBV7-8; 7 nucleotides agree with TRBD1. The ends lost 5 bases at V and 7 bases at J; junction bases unmatched: 14. CDR3 length: 16 residues. The V gene's germline CDR1 is SGHVS and CDR2 FQNEAQ. The CDR3 sequence is CASSLSVMGQNNEQFF. As DNA, the CDR3 is TGTGCCAGCAGCCTTAGTGTCATGGGACAGAATAATGAGCAGTTCTTC.